These 4 T cell receptor beta chains originate from one sample sequenced in a study of blood T cells in healthy people across ages. Combining a sample-barcoded 5' primer with a J-beta primer mix, a second PCR ran for roughly 7 to 12 cycles. In TCRdb, the 5' RACE reads were re-called with MiXCR into one record per CDR3 protein. This table has some 900,000 distinct CDR3 sequences, around 48% appearing once. Sequencing input: blood. These receptor sequences come from a man aged 25-40 years in good health.

The gene calls are TRBV3-1 and TRBJ2-7; 8 positions agree with TRBD1. The V gene's germline CDR1 is LGHDT and CDR2 YNNKEL (reference sequence). J lost 4 bases, V lost 3 bases, and 11 bases had no gene match. The CDR3 loop spans 16 amino acids. The CDR3 DNA reads as TGTGCCAGCAGCCAGGAAGACAGGGGAGCCCCTTACGAGCAGTACTTC. As protein: CASSQEDRGAPYEQYF.

This rearrangement joins TRBV7-9 to TRBJ1-1; TRBD1 might be the D (5 bases). Germline-derived CDR1 and CDR2 are SEHNR and FQNEAQ (reference sequence). The CDR3 runs to 16 residues. The ends were cut back, 5 bases at V and 1 base at J, with 17 bases in the middle. The CDR3 nucleotides are TGTGCCAGCAGCAGTTCGGTGACAGAGTCGAACACTGAAGCTTTCTTT. Its protein product is CASSSSVTESNTEAFF.

The CDR3 here is CAISESTERYNEQFF. The DNA of the CDR3 is TGTGCCATCAGTGAGTCGACTGAGAGGTACAATGAGCAGTTCTTC. This chain connects TRBV10-3 to TRBJ2-1; D gene unclear. The germline V and J ends were trimmed by 0 bases and 4 bases, with 10 bases remaining between them. Germline values: CDR1 ENHRY, CDR2 SYGVKD. The CDR3 is 15 amino acids.

V usage is TRBV5-1 and J usage is TRBJ1-4; the match to TRBD1 covers 7 bases. This CDR3 has 15 amino acids. Germline V CDR1 and CDR2: SGHRS, YFSETQ. V shed 4 bases, J shed 6 bases, and the junction held 9 bases outside the gene matches. The CDR3 sequence: CASSAEGARYEKLFF. In DNA, the CDR3 is TGCGCCAGCAGCGCCGAGGGGGCGCGGTATGAAAAACTGTTTTTT.